These 14 T cell receptor beta chains were sequenced from one sample in a study of cytomegalovirus exposure and HLA in healthy donors (dated by TCRdb to the late 2010s). Receptor amplification or capture employed the immunoSEQ multiplex PCR assay. A mixture of 60 forward primers for TCR Vbeta segments and 13 reverse primers for TCR Jbeta segments was used in the multiplex PCR. This is the immuneACCESS table as TCRdb keeps it, with only in-frame sequences that have V and J called. A part of the clones is gone; compared with another copy, unresolved V genes explain less than half, and the rest is unexplained. For this sample the table gives around 170,000 clones, of which roughly 80% were detected only once. 2.6% of the sample belongs to the ten largest clones. The sequenced sample was PBMCs. Every receptor here comes from a woman between 45 and 60 years old in good health and CMV-seropositive.

V usage is TRBV9 and J usage is TRBJ2-3; perhaps TRBD2 as D (5 bases). Trimming removed 0 bases at V and 0 bases at J, with 11 bases between. This CDR3 is built from 16 residues. Per germline, CDR1 SGDLS and CDR2 YYNGEE. This CDR3 is CASSVAERSSTDTQYF. The CDR3 coding sequence is TGTGCCAGCAGCGTAGCGGAGCGGTCTAGCACAGATACGCAGTATTTT.

V gene TRBV6-6 combines with J gene TRBJ2-5; 8 bases match TRBD2. The CDR3 is 14 amino acids. The V segment lost 7 bases and the J segment 5 bases; nucleotides outside the gene matches: 9. Germline V gene data show CDR1 as MNHNY and CDR2 as SVGAGI (reference sequence). CDR3 in amino acids: CASTPGGAVETQYF. The CDR3 DNA reads TGTGCCAGCACCCCGGGGGGGGCGGTGGAGACCCAGTACTTC.

The chain links TRBV6-1 to TRBJ1-1; 12 bases line up with TRBD1. Trimming at V came to 4 bases and at J to 2 bases, leaving 5 bases not matched to a gene. CDR3 length: 16 amino acids. Per germline, CDR1 MNHNS and CDR2 SASEGT. This chain's CDR3 is CASSAGQGAFNTEAFF. The CDR3 DNA sequence: TGTGCCAGCAGTGCGGGACAGGGGGCCTTTAACACTGAAGCTTTCTTT.

The chain couples TRBV30 to TRBJ1-2; 8 bases are a match to TRBD1. CDR1 and CDR2 from the germline V gene are GTSNPN and SVGIG (reference sequence). V shed 0 bases and J 7 bases; nucleotides not matched to a gene: 16. This CDR3 contains 17 residues. The CDR3 protein is CAWSVPHWQGAIGGYTF. CDR3 coding DNA: TGTGCCTGGAGTGTACCTCACTGGCAGGGGGCGATTGGTGGCTACACCTTC.

The table lists this clone with a count of one. V usage is TRBV18 and J usage is TRBJ1-6, with 10 bases lining up with TRBD1. Germline CDR1 is KGHSH and CDR2 is LQKENI. The junction had 13 bases not matched to a gene; V was cut back by 3 bases and J by 8 bases. The CDR3 has 18 amino acids. CDR3: CASSPFFRDRGLHSPLHF. The CDR3 DNA sequence: TGTGCCAGCTCACCTTTCTTCCGGGACAGGGGCCTTCATTCACCCCTCCACTTT.

Comment on this clone: The junction and the germline gene differ at one end; a read error may be behind it. The V gene is TRBV7-9, the J gene TRBJ1-2; 7 nucleotides line up with TRBD1. The CDR3 runs to 12 residues. The V gene's germline CDR1 is SEHNR and CDR2 FQNEAQ (reference sequence). The CDR3 is CSSSLETGGYTF. The DNA of the CDR3 is TGTTCCAGCAGCTTAGAGACAGGGGGCTACACCTTC.

The V call is TRBV7-9, the J call TRBJ1-1; unclear D gene. Germline V gene sequence: CDR1 SEHNR, CDR2 FQNEAQ (reference sequence). The CDR3 covers 15 residues. The V end was cut by 3 bases, the J end by 6 bases, with 17 bases between. The CDR3 DNA is TGTGCCAGCAGCTTGGTTGTGCGGGCTACGGCTGAAGCTTTCTTT. Protein: CASSLVVRATAEAFF.

The V call is TRBV7-9, the J call TRBJ1-1; no reliable D call. V was pared by 5 bases and J by 1 base, with 11 bases between. This CDR3 has 14 residues. From germline, CDR1 is SEHNR and CDR2 FQNEAQ (reference sequence). In DNA form, the CDR3 reads TGTGCCAGCAGCCCAACGAGGGAGAACACTGAAGCTTTCTTT. This translates into CASSPTRENTEAFF.

The V call is TRBV7-9, the J call TRBJ2-2, with D unresolved. CDR3 size: 15 residues. V lost 3 bases and J lost 0, with 8 bases in between. Germline assignment: CDR1 SEHNR and CDR2 FQNEAQ (reference sequence). The CDR3 DNA reads as TGTGCCAGCAGCTTGGTAACGGCGAACACCGGGGAGCTGTTTTTT. It specifies CASSLVTANTGELFF. The full variable domain, completed using reference TRBV7-9 and TRBJ2-2, is DTGVSQNPRHKITKRGQNVTFRCDPISEHNRLYWYRQTLGQGPEFLTYFQNEAQLEKSRLLSDRFSAERPKGSFSTLEIQRTEQGDSAMYLCASSLVTANTGELFFGEGSRLTVL.

The chain is built from TRBV2 and TRBJ1-4; D perhaps matches TRBD1 (6 bases). The germline V gene has CDR1 SNHLY and CDR2 FYNNEI. V shed 7 bases and J shed 2 bases, with 11 bases lying between them. The CDR3 is made up of 14 amino acids. CDR3 nucleotides: TGTGCCAGCATTCAGGGGTTGACTAATGAAAAACTGTTTTTT. It translates to CASIQGLTNEKLFF. Combining the CDR3 with reference TRBV2 and TRBJ1-4 gives the whole variable domain EPEVTQTPSHQVTQMGQEVILRCVPISNHLYFYWYRQILGQKVEFLVSFYNNEISEKSEIFDDQFSVERPDGSNFTLKIRSTKLEDSAMYFCASIQGLTNEKLFFGSGTQLSVL.

The chain recombines TRBV4-1 with TRBJ2-5; 10 bases match TRBD1. TRBJ2-7 matches the DNA end more closely, so the J call is doubtful. Germline V gives CDR1 MGHRA, CDR2 YSYEKL. This CDR3 spans 16 amino acids. The CDR3 DNA follows: TGCGCCAGCAGCCAGACTTTCGGACAGGGGGCCTACGAGCAGTACTTC. Amino acids: CASSQTFGQGAYEQYF.

This chain links TRBV5-4 with TRBJ2-5; a possible D gene is TRBD1 (5 bases). Near its end, the DNA agrees better with TRBJ2-7, so the J call may be wrong. Germline CDR1 and CDR2: SGHNT and YYREEE (reference sequence). This CDR3 is built from 13 residues. The CDR3 sequence is CASSTVQGYEQYF. In DNA form, the CDR3 reads TGTGCCAGCAGCACAGTTCAGGGCTACGAGCAGTACTTC.

The V call is TRBV27, the J call TRBJ1-6; no clear D. V gave up 2 bases and J gave up 7 bases, with 9 bases separating them. Germline assignment: CDR1 MNHEY and CDR2 SMNVEV (reference sequence). The CDR3 length is 14 residues. CDR3 sequence: CASSLVWQNSPLHF. The DNA for the CDR3 is TGTGCCAGCAGTTTAGTGTGGCAAAATTCACCCCTCCACTTT.

About this clone itself: The germline gene is not matched at one end of the junction; a read error may be the cause. V is TRBV7-9 and J is TRBJ1-1, with D tentatively TRBD1 (5 bases). There are 15 residues in the CDR3. Germline V gene data show CDR1 as SEHNR and CDR2 as FQNEAQ (reference sequence). The CDR3 reads CSSSSQDLMNTEAFF. The DNA for the CDR3 is TGTTCCAGCAGCTCACAGGATCTCATGAACACTGAAGCTTTCTTT. Variable domain in full (rest from reference TRBV7-9 and TRBJ1-1): DTGVSQNPRHKITKRGQNVTFRCDPISEHNRLYWYRQTLGQGPEFLTYFQNEAQLEKSRLLSDRFSAERPKGSFSTLEIQRTEQGDSAMYLCSSSSQDLMNTEAFFGQGTRLTVV.